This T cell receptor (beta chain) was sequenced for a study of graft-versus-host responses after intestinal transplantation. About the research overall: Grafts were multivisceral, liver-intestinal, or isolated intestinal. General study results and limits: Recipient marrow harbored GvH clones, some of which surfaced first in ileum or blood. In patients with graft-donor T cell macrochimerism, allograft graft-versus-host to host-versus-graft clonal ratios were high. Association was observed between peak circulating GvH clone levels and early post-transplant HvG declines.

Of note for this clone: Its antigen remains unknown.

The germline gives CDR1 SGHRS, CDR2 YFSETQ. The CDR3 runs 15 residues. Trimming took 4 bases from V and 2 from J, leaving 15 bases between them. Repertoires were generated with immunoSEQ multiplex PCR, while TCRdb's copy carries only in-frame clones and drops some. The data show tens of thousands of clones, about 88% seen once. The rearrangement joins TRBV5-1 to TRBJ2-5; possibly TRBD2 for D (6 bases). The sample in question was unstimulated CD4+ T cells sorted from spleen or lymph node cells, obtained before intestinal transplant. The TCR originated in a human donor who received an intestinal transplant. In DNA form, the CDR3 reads TGCGCCAGCAGCCCCGGGACTCTAACGCAAGAGACCCAGTACTTC. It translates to CASSPGTLTQETQYF.